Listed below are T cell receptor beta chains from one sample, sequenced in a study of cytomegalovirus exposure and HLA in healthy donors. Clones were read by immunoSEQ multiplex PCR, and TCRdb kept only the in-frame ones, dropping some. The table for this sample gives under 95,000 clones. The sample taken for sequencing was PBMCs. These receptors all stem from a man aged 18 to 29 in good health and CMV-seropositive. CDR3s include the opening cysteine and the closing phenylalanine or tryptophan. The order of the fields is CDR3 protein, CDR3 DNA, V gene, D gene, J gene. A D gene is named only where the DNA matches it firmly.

CASSLLSQNTEAFF,TGTGCCAGCAGCTTACTATCCCAGAACACTGAAGCTTTCTTT,TRBV7-3,.,TRBJ1-1
CAGTESPAPLYGYTF,TGTGCCGGGACCGAGTCACCCGCCCCTCTCTATGGCTACACCTTC,TRBV30,.,TRBJ1-2
CASSVTDTEAFF,TGTGCCAGCAGTGTTACGGACACTGAAGCTTTCTTT,TRBV28,.,TRBJ1-1
CASSLRLAGADEQFF,TGCGCCAGCAGTCTAAGACTAGCGGGAGCGGATGAGCAGTTCTTC,TRBV5-1,TRBD2,TRBJ2-1
CASSLVQGFYTDTQYF,TGTGCCAGCAGCTTGGTCCAGGGCTTTTACACAGATACGCAGTATTTT,TRBV5-5,.,TRBJ2-3
CAWSTGVSGNTIYF,TGTGCCTGGAGTACAGGCGTCTCTGGAAACACCATATATTTT,TRBV30,.,TRBJ1-3
CATNDKGRAQPQHF,TGTGCCACCAATGATAAAGGCAGGGCTCAGCCCCAGCATTTT,TRBV19,.,TRBJ1-5
CASTPGPGEYIQYF,TGTGCCAGTACCCCCGGGCCCGGGGAATACATTCAGTACTTC,TRBV19,.,TRBJ2-4
CASSSRTGGELFF,TGTGCCAGCAGCTCGCGGACAGGCGGGGAGCTGTTTTTT,TRBV5-4,TRBD1,TRBJ2-2
CASRGDTGASGAFF,TGTGCCAGCAGGGGCGATACAGGCGCCTCAGGAGCTTTCTTT,TRBV6-5,.,TRBJ1-1
CASSLYTGLRYEQYF,TGTGCCAGCAGCTTGTATACAGGGCTTCGCTACGAGCAGTACTTC,TRBV5-6,.,TRBJ2-7